Listed below are T cell receptor beta chains from one sample, sequenced in a study of Graves' ophthalmopathy and Graves' hyperthyroidism. TCRdb re-called the multiplex PCR reads through MiXCR, storing one row per CDR3 protein. The profile shows about 600,000 distinct CDR3 sequences, approximately 35% of them singletons. The material sequenced was peripheral blood or thyroid tissue (not recorded which). These receptors were collected from an adult man with Graves' hyperthyroidism. The CDR3 runs from the conserved cysteine through the conserved F or W. The order of the fields is clone size, D gene, V gene, J gene, CDR3 protein, CDR3 DNA. A D gene is named only where the DNA matches it firmly. Size is omitted from some rows. Given values are once, few, many or a class for expanded clones.

abundance: many; d_gene: TRBD1; v_gene: TRBV24-1; j_gene: TRBJ1-5; CDR3aa: CATSDASGGDQPQHF; CDR3nt: TGTGCCACCAGTGACGCCTCAGGGGGCGATCAGCCCCAGCATTTT
abundance: many; d_gene: -; v_gene: TRBV6-1; j_gene: TRBJ1-5; CDR3aa: CASTEGNNQPQHF; CDR3nt: TGTGCCAGCACGGAGGGAAACAATCAGCCCCAGCATTTT
abundance: many; d_gene: TRBD2; v_gene: TRBV10-3; j_gene: TRBJ2-2; CDR3aa: CAISDLSGRAEGNTGELFF; CDR3nt: TGTGCCATCAGTGACCTTAGCGGGAGGGCCGAGGGGAACACCGGGGAGCTGTTTTTT
abundance: many; d_gene: -; v_gene: TRBV6-2/TRBV6-3; j_gene: TRBJ2-7; CDR3aa: CASNEGGGPDEQYF; CDR3nt: TGTGCCAGCAACGAGGGAGGGGGGCCGGACGAGCAGTACTTC
abundance: many; d_gene: TRBD2; v_gene: TRBV7-2; j_gene: TRBJ2-7; CDR3aa: CASSPGLAGDRGYEQYF; CDR3nt: TGTGCCAGCAGCCCTGGACTAGCGGGAGATAGGGGCTACGAGCAGTACTTC
abundance: -; d_gene: TRBD1; v_gene: TRBV9; j_gene: TRBJ2-5; CDR3aa: CASSHDRGQGTQYF; CDR3nt: TGTGCCAGCAGCCATGACAGGGGGCAAGGGACCCAGTACTTC
abundance: many; d_gene: TRBD1; v_gene: TRBV24-1; j_gene: TRBJ2-2; CDR3aa: CATSDWAGGNTGELFF; CDR3nt: TGTGCCACCAGTGATTGGGCAGGGGGGAACACCGGGGAGCTGTTTTTT
abundance: many; d_gene: -; v_gene: TRBV11-2; j_gene: TRBJ2-3; CDR3aa: CASSLRRTADTQYF; CDR3nt: TGTGCCAGCAGCTTAAGGAGAACGGCAGATACGCAGTATTTT
abundance: few; d_gene: -; v_gene: TRBV7-9; j_gene: TRBJ2-7; CDR3aa: CASSLDVFKGAYEQYF; CDR3nt: TGTGCCAGCAGCTTGGACGTCTTCAAGGGGGCCTACGAGCAGTACTTC
abundance: few; d_gene: TRBD2; v_gene: TRBV11-2; j_gene: TRBJ2-7; CDR3aa: CASSLVRLAGGTISYEQYF; CDR3nt: TGTGCCAGCAGCTTAGTCCGGCTAGCGGGAGGCACTATCTCCTACGAGCAGTACTTC
abundance: many; d_gene: -; v_gene: TRBV15; j_gene: TRBJ1-2; CDR3aa: CATSRDRGWDYGYTF; CDR3nt: TGTGCCACCAGCAGAGATAGAGGTTGGGACTATGGCTACACCTTC
abundance: many; d_gene: -; v_gene: TRBV20-1; j_gene: TRBJ1-2; CDR3aa: CSTFDTNYGYTF; CDR3nt: TGCAGTACCTTCGACACCAACTATGGCTACACCTTC
abundance: many; d_gene: TRBD1; v_gene: TRBV25-1; j_gene: TRBJ2-2; CDR3aa: CASSESVGGVRGAGELFF; CDR3nt: TGTGCCAGCAGTGAATCAGTAGGGGGCGTGAGAGGGGCCGGGGAGCTGTTTTTT
abundance: -; d_gene: -; v_gene: TRBV10-2; j_gene: TRBJ2-2; CDR3aa: CASSQEWGVATPAELFF; CDR3nt: TGCGCCAGCAGCCAAGAATGGGGGGTAGCGACACCGGCGGAGCTGTTTTTT
abundance: many; d_gene: TRBD2; v_gene: TRBV24-1; j_gene: TRBJ2-5; CDR3aa: CATSDGLAVQETQYF; CDR3nt: TGTGCCACCAGTGACGGACTAGCGGTACAAGAGACCCAGTACTTC
abundance: many; d_gene: TRBD1; v_gene: TRBV12-3/TRBV12-4; j_gene: TRBJ2-5; CDR3aa: CASGTEPQETQYF; CDR3nt: TGTGCCAGCGGGACAGAGCCCCAAGAGACCCAGTACTTC
abundance: -; d_gene: -; v_gene: TRBV29-1; j_gene: TRBJ1-1; CDR3aa: CSVDTLGGITEAFF; CDR3nt: TGCAGCGTTGACACGCTAGGGGGTATCACTGAAGCTTTCTTT
abundance: many; d_gene: -; v_gene: TRBV25-1; j_gene: TRBJ2-7; CDR3aa: CASEGGEGRREQYF; CDR3nt: TGTGCCAGCGAGGGGGGGGAGGGCCGTCGGGAGCAGTACTTC
abundance: many; d_gene: -; v_gene: TRBV4-1; j_gene: TRBJ2-7; CDR3aa: CASSQEPFYEQYF; CDR3nt: TGCGCCAGCAGCCAAGAACCATTCTACGAGCAGTACTTC
abundance: -; d_gene: -; v_gene: TRBV14; j_gene: TRBJ2-5; CDR3aa: CASSQRTPQETQYF; CDR3nt: TGTGCCAGCAGCCAAAGGACACCCCAAGAGACCCAGTACTTC
abundance: -; d_gene: -; v_gene: TRBV6-1; j_gene: TRBJ1-1; CDR3aa: CACSELSGAGTEAFF; CDR3nt: TGTGCCTGCAGTGAACTGTCGGGGGCAGGCACTGAAGCTTTCTTT
abundance: -; d_gene: -; v_gene: TRBV12-5; j_gene: TRBJ2-3; CDR3aa: CASGLVDTQYF; CDR3nt: TGTGCTAGTGGTTTGGTAGATACGCAGTATTTT
abundance: -; d_gene: -; v_gene: TRBV29-1; j_gene: TRBJ1-3; CDR3aa: CSVERDNGYGYTIYF; CDR3nt: TGCAGCGTTGAACGGGACAATGGCTATGGCTACACCATATATTTT
abundance: once; d_gene: -; v_gene: TRBV5-1; j_gene: TRBJ2-5; CDR3aa: CASSLEYRLLEETQYF; CDR3nt: TGCGCCAGCAGCTTGGAGTACAGGCTTTTGGAAGAGACCCAGTACTTC
abundance: -; d_gene: -; v_gene: TRBV27; j_gene: TRBJ1-5; CDR3aa: CASSLRGGIGNQPQHF; CDR3nt: TGTGCCAGCAGTTTACGTGGAGGGATCGGCAATCAGCCCCAGCATTTT
abundance: few; d_gene: TRBD1; v_gene: TRBV4-1; j_gene: TRBJ1-1; CDR3aa: CASSQDDRVGTEAFF; CDR3nt: TGCGCCAGCAGCCAAGATGACAGGGTAGGGACTGAAGCTTTCTTT
abundance: -; d_gene: -; v_gene: TRBV11-3; j_gene: TRBJ2-1; CDR3aa: CASSLTGEQFF; CDR3nt: TGTGCCAGCAGCTTAACGGGGGAGCAGTTCTTC
abundance: -; d_gene: -; v_gene: TRBV10-2; j_gene: TRBJ1-1; CDR3aa: CASIKGPNTEAFF; CDR3nt: TGCGCCAGCATTAAGGGACCGAACACTGAAGCTTTCTTT
abundance: few; d_gene: -; v_gene: TRBV30; j_gene: TRBJ2-5; CDR3aa: CAWIGGTETQYF; CDR3nt: TGTGCCTGGATCGGAGGGACTGAGACCCAGTACTTC
abundance: many; d_gene: -; v_gene: TRBV6-5; j_gene: TRBJ1-6; CDR3aa: CASSYVTEDSPLHF; CDR3nt: TGTGCCAGCAGTTATGTGACAGAGGATTCACCCCTCCACTTT
abundance: many; d_gene: -; v_gene: TRBV25-1; j_gene: TRBJ2-3; CDR3aa: CASGPGLSTDTQYF; CDR3nt: TGTGCCAGCGGACCGGGACTCAGCACAGATACGCAGTATTTT
abundance: many; d_gene: -; v_gene: TRBV6-5; j_gene: TRBJ1-2; CDR3aa: CASSERSAAYGYTF; CDR3nt: TGTGCCAGCAGTGAAAGATCTGCCGCGTACGGCTACACCTTC
abundance: many; d_gene: -; v_gene: TRBV7-6; j_gene: TRBJ2-2; CDR3aa: CASSWTRNTGELFF; CDR3nt: TGTGCCAGCAGCTGGACTCGGAACACCGGGGAGCTGTTTTTT
abundance: many; d_gene: TRBD1; v_gene: TRBV2; j_gene: TRBJ2-7; CDR3aa: CASSRLRQGRIYEQYF; CDR3nt: TGTGCCAGCAGTAGACTTAGACAGGGTCGAATCTACGAGCAGTACTTC
abundance: many; d_gene: -; v_gene: TRBV11-3; j_gene: TRBJ2-7; CDR3aa: CASRRDPYEQYF; CDR3nt: TGTGCCAGCCGCAGGGACCCCTACGAGCAGTACTTC
abundance: few; d_gene: -; v_gene: TRBV4-1; j_gene: TRBJ1-3; CDR3aa: CASSQVGENTIYF; CDR3nt: TGCGCCAGCAGCCAAGTCGGTGAAAACACCATATATTTT
abundance: -; d_gene: TRBD1; v_gene: TRBV25-1; j_gene: TRBJ1-1; CDR3aa: CASLTGEDTEAFF; CDR3nt: TGTGCCAGCTTAACAGGGGAGGACACTGAAGCTTTCTTT
abundance: few; d_gene: -; v_gene: TRBV7-3; j_gene: TRBJ2-2; CDR3aa: CASSLTGGSTGELFF; CDR3nt: TGTGCCAGCAGCTTAACGGGAGGTAGCACCGGGGAGCTGTTTTTT
abundance: -; d_gene: -; v_gene: TRBV7-2; j_gene: TRBJ1-2; CDR3aa: CASSLVGRRGYTF; CDR3nt: TGTGCCAGCAGCTTAGTGGGGCGCAGAGGCTACACCTTC
abundance: few; d_gene: -; v_gene: TRBV28; j_gene: TRBJ2-5; CDR3aa: CASSTSQETQYF; CDR3nt: TGTGCCAGCAGTACCAGCCAAGAGACCCAGTACTTC
abundance: few; d_gene: -; v_gene: TRBV7-2; j_gene: TRBJ2-1; CDR3aa: CASSPDAQRTQFF; CDR3nt: TGTGCCAGCAGCCCCGATGCCCAAAGGACGCAGTTCTTC
abundance: -; d_gene: -; v_gene: TRBV10-3; j_gene: TRBJ1-1; CDR3aa: CAISTGGNTEAFF; CDR3nt: TGTGCCATCAGTACGGGGGGGAACACTGAAGCTTTCTTT
abundance: -; d_gene: -; v_gene: TRBV15; j_gene: TRBJ1-1; CDR3aa: CATSQGGGRTEAFF; CDR3nt: TGTGCCACCTCCCAAGGGGGGGGACGCACTGAAGCTTTCTTT
abundance: many; d_gene: -; v_gene: TRBV15; j_gene: TRBJ2-3; CDR3aa: CATSRWDWDSTDTQYF; CDR3nt: TGTGCCACCAGCAGATGGGACTGGGACAGCACAGATACGCAGTATTTT
abundance: -; d_gene: -; v_gene: TRBV10-2; j_gene: TRBJ2-7; CDR3aa: CASSLSRHEQYF; CDR3nt: TGTGCCAGCAGTTTATCCCGCCACGAGCAGTACTTC
abundance: few; d_gene: TRBD1; v_gene: TRBV6-4; j_gene: TRBJ1-4; CDR3aa: CASSDLRTGGYLTNEKLFF; CDR3nt: TGTGCCAGCAGTGACCTTCGGACAGGGGGGTATTTGACTAATGAAAAACTGTTTTTT
abundance: -; d_gene: TRBD1; v_gene: TRBV5-5; j_gene: TRBJ1-2; CDR3aa: CASSLTGEGADGYTF; CDR3nt: TGCGCCAGCAGCTTGACGGGAGAGGGGGCTGACGGCTACACCTTC
abundance: many; d_gene: TRBD1; v_gene: TRBV6-6; j_gene: TRBJ1-6; CDR3aa: CASTDRDYNSPLHF; CDR3nt: TGTGCCAGCACAGACAGGGACTATAATTCACCCCTCCACTTT
abundance: -; d_gene: -; v_gene: TRBV12-3/TRBV12-4; j_gene: TRBJ2-7; CDR3aa: CASSLWAGQSYEQYF; CDR3nt: TGTGCCAGCAGTTTATGGGCCGGACAAAGCTACGAGCAGTACTTC
abundance: -; d_gene: TRBD1; v_gene: TRBV7-8; j_gene: TRBJ2-1; CDR3aa: CASSFDRGIYNEQFF; CDR3nt: TGTGCCAGCAGCTTCGACAGGGGAATCTACAATGAGCAGTTCTTC
abundance: many; d_gene: -; v_gene: TRBV9; j_gene: TRBJ1-6; CDR3aa: CASSVEGSSYNSPLHF; CDR3nt: TGTGCCAGCAGCGTAGAAGGGAGCTCCTATAATTCACCCCTCCACTTT
abundance: many; d_gene: -; v_gene: TRBV6-1; j_gene: TRBJ2-7; CDR3aa: CASSEAPGSSYEQYF; CDR3nt: TGTGCCAGCAGTGAAGCTCCAGGTTCCTCCTACGAGCAGTACTTC
abundance: -; d_gene: -; v_gene: TRBV7-9; j_gene: TRBJ2-5; CDR3aa: CASSLDGTQETQYF; CDR3nt: TGTGCCAGCAGCTTGGACGGGACGCAAGAGACCCAGTACTTC
abundance: -; d_gene: -; v_gene: TRBV10-3; j_gene: TRBJ2-2; CDR3aa: CASSYRRLRGPGELFF; CDR3nt: TGTGCCAGCAGTTACCGACGGCTAAGGGGACCCGGGGAGCTGTTTTTT
abundance: many; d_gene: -; v_gene: TRBV12-3/TRBV12-4; j_gene: TRBJ1-1; CDR3aa: CASSMGLYNTEAFF; CDR3nt: TGTGCCAGCAGTATGGGGCTATATAACACTGAAGCTTTCTTT
abundance: many; d_gene: -; v_gene: TRBV7-2; j_gene: TRBJ2-2; CDR3aa: CASSSAVSGELFF; CDR3nt: TGTGCCAGCAGCTCCGCAGTTTCCGGGGAGCTGTTTTTT
abundance: -; d_gene: TRBD1; v_gene: TRBV2; j_gene: TRBJ1-5; CDR3aa: CASSPYVTGGNQPQHF; CDR3nt: TGTGCCAGCAGTCCATATGTGACAGGGGGCAATCAGCCCCAGCATTTT
abundance: -; d_gene: -; v_gene: TRBV9; j_gene: TRBJ2-3; CDR3aa: CASSFSGSGDTQYF; CDR3nt: TGTGCCAGCAGCTTTAGCGGATCCGGGGATACGCAGTATTTT